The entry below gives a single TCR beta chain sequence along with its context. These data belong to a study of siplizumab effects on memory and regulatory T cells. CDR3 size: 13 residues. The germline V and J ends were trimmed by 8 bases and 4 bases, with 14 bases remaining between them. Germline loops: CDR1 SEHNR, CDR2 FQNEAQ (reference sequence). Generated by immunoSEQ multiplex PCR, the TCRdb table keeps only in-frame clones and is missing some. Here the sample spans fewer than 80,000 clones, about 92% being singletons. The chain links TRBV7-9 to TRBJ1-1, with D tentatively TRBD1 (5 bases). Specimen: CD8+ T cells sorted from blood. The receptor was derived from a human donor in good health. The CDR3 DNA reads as TGTGCCAGCGATCCCCGGGGCATCACTGAAGCTTTCTTT. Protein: CASDPRGITEAFF.